A single T cell receptor beta chain is shown here with its context. Its antigen is currently unknown. This sample was included in a study of cytomegalovirus exposure and HLA in healthy donors. Study-level points and caveats: For most TCR beta V segments, an earlier analysis put the productive rate at about 87% or about 30% of the time. Most CMV-associated TCR beta chains appeared HLA-restricted in a later analysis. In vitro, a few CMV-associated chains proved specific for CMV antigens.

This PCR relied on a set of 60 Vbeta primers and 13 Jbeta primers. Clones were read by immunoSEQ multiplex PCR, and TCRdb kept only the in-frame ones, dropping some. The sample yields approximately 100,000 clones, 60% to 70% seen once. Germline CDR1 is LNHDA and CDR2 is SQIVND (reference sequence). The V end lost 1 base, the J end lost 7 bases, and 11 bases lay between the germline ends. This CDR3 has 14 amino acids. Healthy individuals who donated bone marrow served as the donors. The TCR originated in a woman in her fifties or sixties in good health and CMV-seronegative. The chain is built from TRBV19 and TRBJ1-5; unclear D gene. What was sequenced was PBMCs. CDR3 nucleotide sequence: TGTGCCAGTAGTATAGGTCAGACACCCCAGCCCCAGCATTTT. It translates to CASSIGQTPQPQHF.